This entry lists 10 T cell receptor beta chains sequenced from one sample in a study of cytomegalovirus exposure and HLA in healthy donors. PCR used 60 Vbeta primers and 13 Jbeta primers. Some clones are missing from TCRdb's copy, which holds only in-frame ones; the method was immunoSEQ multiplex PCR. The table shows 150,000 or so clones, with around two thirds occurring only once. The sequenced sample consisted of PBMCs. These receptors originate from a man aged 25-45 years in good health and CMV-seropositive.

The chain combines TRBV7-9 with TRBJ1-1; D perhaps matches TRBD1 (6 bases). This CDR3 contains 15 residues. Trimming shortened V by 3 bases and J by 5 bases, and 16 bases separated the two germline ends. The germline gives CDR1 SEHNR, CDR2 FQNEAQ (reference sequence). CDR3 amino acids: CASSLGHTRETEAFF. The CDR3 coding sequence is TGTGCCAGCAGCTTGGGACACACAAGGGAGACTGAAGCTTTCTTT.

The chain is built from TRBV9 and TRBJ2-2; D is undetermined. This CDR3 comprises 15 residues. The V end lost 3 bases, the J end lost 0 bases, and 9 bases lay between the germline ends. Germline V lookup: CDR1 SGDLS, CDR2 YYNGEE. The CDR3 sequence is CASSDRGSNTGELFF. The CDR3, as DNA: TGTGCCAGCAGCGACCGAGGTTCGAACACCGGGGAGCTGTTTTTT.

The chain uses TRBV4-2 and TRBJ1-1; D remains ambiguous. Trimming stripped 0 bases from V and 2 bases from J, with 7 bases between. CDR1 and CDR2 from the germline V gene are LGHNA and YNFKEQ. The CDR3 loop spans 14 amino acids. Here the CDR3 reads CASSQDRVNTEAFF. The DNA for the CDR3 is TGTGCCAGCAGCCAAGATCGGGTAAACACTGAAGCTTTCTTT.

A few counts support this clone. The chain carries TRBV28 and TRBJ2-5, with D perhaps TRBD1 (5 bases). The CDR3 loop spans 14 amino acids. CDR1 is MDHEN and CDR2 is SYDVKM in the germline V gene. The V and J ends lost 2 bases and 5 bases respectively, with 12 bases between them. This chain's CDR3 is CASSLLGRAETQYF. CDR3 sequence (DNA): TGTGCCAGCAGTTTACTGGGCAGGGCGGAGACCCAGTACTTC.

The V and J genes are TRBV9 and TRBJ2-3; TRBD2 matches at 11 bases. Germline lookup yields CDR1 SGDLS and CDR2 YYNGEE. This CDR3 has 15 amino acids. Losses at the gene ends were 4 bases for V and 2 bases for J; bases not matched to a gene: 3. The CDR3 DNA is TGTGCCAGCAGCCCGGGACTAGCGGTCACAGATACGCAGTATTTT. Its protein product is CASSPGLAVTDTQYF.

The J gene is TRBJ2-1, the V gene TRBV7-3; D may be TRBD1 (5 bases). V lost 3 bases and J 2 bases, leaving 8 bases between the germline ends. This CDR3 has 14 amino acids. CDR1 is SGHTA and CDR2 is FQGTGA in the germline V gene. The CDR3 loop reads CASSFDSTYNEQFF. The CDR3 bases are TGTGCCAGCAGCTTTGACAGCACCTACAATGAGCAGTTCTTC.

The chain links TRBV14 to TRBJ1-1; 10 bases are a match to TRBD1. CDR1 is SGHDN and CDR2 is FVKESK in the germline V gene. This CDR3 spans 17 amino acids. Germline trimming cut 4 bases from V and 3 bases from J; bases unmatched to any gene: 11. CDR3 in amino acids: CASSPTGTGVFDTEAFF. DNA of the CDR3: TGTGCCAGCAGCCCAACAGGGACAGGGGTATTCGACACTGAAGCTTTCTTT.

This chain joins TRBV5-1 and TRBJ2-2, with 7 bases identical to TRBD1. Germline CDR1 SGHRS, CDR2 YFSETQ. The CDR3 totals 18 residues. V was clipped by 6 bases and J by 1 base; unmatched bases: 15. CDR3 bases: TGCGCCAGCAAATCCGGGACAGATCTCCGTGGGAACACCGGGGAGCTGTTTTTT. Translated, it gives CASKSGTDLRGNTGELFF.

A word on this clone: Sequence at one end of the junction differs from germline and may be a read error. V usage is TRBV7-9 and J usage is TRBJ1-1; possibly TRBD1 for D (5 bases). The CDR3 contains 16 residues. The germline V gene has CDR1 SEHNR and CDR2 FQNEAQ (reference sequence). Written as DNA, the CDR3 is TGTTCCAGCAGCTTAATGGGAGGGGTCGGAGGGACTGAAGCTTTCTTT. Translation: CSSSLMGGVGGTEAFF.

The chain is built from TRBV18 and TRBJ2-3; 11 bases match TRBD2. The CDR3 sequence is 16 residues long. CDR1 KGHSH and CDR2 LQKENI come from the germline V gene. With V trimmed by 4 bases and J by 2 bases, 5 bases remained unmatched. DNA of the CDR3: TGTGCCAGCTCACTCGGACTAGCGGGTTTCACAGATACGCAGTATTTT. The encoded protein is CASSLGLAGFTDTQYF.